This T cell receptor beta chain emerged from a study of PD-L1 blockade in urothelial cancer. Findings and caveats of the study: Tumor-associated TCR clones expanded more in blood at 3 weeks in patients with durable benefit.

The protocol was immunoSEQ multiplex PCR, while the TCRdb copy is restricted to in-frame clones and leaves out a portion. Found here are 85,000 to 90,000 clones, 89% of them singletons; the top ten hold 0.97%. The V gene's germline CDR1 is ENHRY and CDR2 SYGVKD. The CDR3 is 16 amino acids. V was pared by 10 bases and J by 0 bases, with 12 bases of the junction left unmatched. Note on this clone: The antigen is not known.

Documented time point: pretreatment peripheral blood. This sequence was found in a woman over 75 with urothelial cancer. Sample: PBMCs, taken around atezolizumab (anti-PD-L1) treatment. The V and J genes are TRBV10-3 and TRBJ2-1; 7 nucleotides align to TRBD2. CDR3 residues: CATTGGETSSYNEQFF. The CDR3 coding sequence is TGTGCCACCACTGGGGGGGAAACGAGCTCCTACAATGAGCAGTTCTTC.